The source of this T cell receptor beta chain is a study of blood T cell repertoires in COVID-19. Measured with immunoSEQ multiplex PCR; TCRdb has only the in-frame clones, and not every one. The sample includes hundreds of thousands of clones, less than 85% of them seen just once. Material for sequencing was PBMCs or T cells enriched from blood (not recorded which). The source is a woman in her 30s who had been exposed to COVID-19.

The CDR3 sequence: CASSLKGENTGELFF. Here the CDR3 DNA reads TGCGCCAGCAGCTTGAAGGGGGAGAACACCGGGGAGCTGTTTTTT. The V call is TRBV5-1, the J call TRBJ2-2, with D perhaps TRBD1 (6 bases). Germline CDR1 is SGHRS and CDR2 is YFSETQ. The CDR3 length is 15 residues. Trimming took 1 base from V and 1 from J, leaving 8 bases between them.